The 10 T cell receptor beta chains listed next were all sequenced from one sample in a study. TCRdb passed the 5' RACE reads through MiXCR, listing each CDR3 protein once. The repertoire holds some 64,000 distinct CDR3 sequences, with about 20% as singletons. Sequencing was carried out using memory CD4+ T cells sorted from a lymph node. Regarding subset: memory CD4+ T cells, CD4+CD45RO+CD25-. Source of these receptors: a female donor with breast cancer.

This chain joins TRBV6-5 and TRBJ1-5; D unresolved. The V end lost 3 bases, the J end lost 4 bases, and 13 bases lay between the germline ends. The germline gives CDR1 MNHEY, CDR2 SVGAGI. The CDR3 consists of 15 residues. The CDR3 is CASSYSPNENQPQHF. For the CDR3, the DNA is TGTGCCAGCAGTTATTCCCCCAACGAGAATCAGCCCCAGCATTTT.

V gene TRBV7-9 combines with J gene TRBJ1-1; D is uncertain. The CDR3 sequence is 14 residues long. CDR1 is SEHNR and CDR2 is FQNEAQ in the germline V gene (reference sequence). The ends were cut back, 4 bases at V and 7 bases at J, with 16 bases in the middle. CDR3 DNA sequence: TGTGCCAGCAGCTGGAACCCCCCAAAGAGTGAAGCTTTCTTT. Encoded protein: CASSWNPPKSEAFF.

Comments on this clonotype: A read error may produce the germline difference seen at one junction end. The rearrangement joins TRBV20-1 to TRBJ1-1; D not resolved. This CDR3 is built from 14 residues. Germline V gene data show CDR1 as DFQATT and CDR2 as SNEGSKA (reference sequence). CDR3 bases: TGTAGTGCTAGAGATCCGAGGATGAACACTGAAGCTTTCTTT. This encodes CSARDPRMNTEAFF.

This chain uses TRBV6-6 with TRBJ1-5; D unclear. Germline CDR1 is MNHNY and CDR2 is SVGAGI (reference sequence). V lost 3 bases to trimming and J lost 0 bases, with 12 bases between them. The CDR3 is 16 residues long. The CDR3 coding sequence is TGTGCCAGCAGTTATAGAACAGAAGATAGCAATCAGCCCCAGCATTTT. Protein sequence: CASSYRTEDSNQPQHF.

Points on this clonotype: One junction end disagrees with the germline gene, perhaps due to a read error. The chain uses TRBV20-1 and TRBJ2-7; D perhaps matches TRBD1 (5 bases). Germline V lookup: CDR1 DFQATT, CDR2 SNEGSKA (reference sequence). The CDR3 sequence is 13 residues long. The CDR3: CSVSGSQIYEQYF. CDR3 nucleotide sequence: TGCAGTGTCTCAGGGTCCCAGATCTACGAGCAATACTTC.

The V gene is TRBV5-1, the J gene TRBJ1-1; D might be TRBD1 (5 bases). This CDR3 has 13 residues. Germline V gene lookup returns CDR1 SGHRS and CDR2 YFSETQ. V dropped 6 bases and J dropped 1 base, with 10 bases sitting between them. The CDR3 region is CASTGTGNTEAFF. CDR3 DNA sequence: TGCGCCAGCACGGGGACGGGGAACACTGAAGCTTTCTTT. Together with reference TRBV5-1 and TRBJ1-1, the CDR3 gives the full variable domain: KAGVTQTPRYLIKTRGQQVTLSCSPISGHRSVSWYQQTPGQGLQFLFEYFSETQRNKGNFPGRFSGRQFSNSRSEMNVSTLELGDSALYLCASTGTGNTEAFFGQGTRLTVV.

A note on this clonotype: Since a much larger clone is just one base distant, this may be a read error. The rearrangement links TRBV7-2 to TRBJ1-1; no firm D call. Germline V gives CDR1 SGHTA, CDR2 FQGNSA. The V end lost 6 bases, the J end lost 4 bases, and 18 bases lay between the germline ends. The CDR3 runs 15 residues. The CDR3 DNA reads TGTGCCAGCAGTCGCGGGCGGCAGGAGGGCACTGAAGCTTTCTTT. It translates to CASSRGRQEGTEAFF.

Only a few counts were recorded for this clonotype. J is TRBJ2-2 and V is TRBV28, with D perhaps TRBD1 or TRBD2 (6 bases each). Germline values: CDR1 MDHEN, CDR2 SYDVKM. V lost 11 bases and J lost 0, with 10 bases in between. The CDR3 has 13 amino acids. The CDR3 loop reads CAGRTANTGELFF. The CDR3 nucleotides read TGTGCCGGGAGGACAGCGAACACCGGGGAGCTGTTTTTT.

The rearrangement uses TRBV24-1 and TRBJ1-1; weak D call: TRBD1 (6 bases). Trimming pared 3 bases from V and 5 bases from J, leaving 12 bases between. Germline CDR1 is KGHDR and CDR2 is SFDVKD. This CDR3 has 14 amino acids. The CDR3 nucleotides read TGTGCCACCAGTGATCCACAGGGAGGAACTGAAGCTTTCTTT. This sequence encodes CATSDPQGGTEAFF.

V and J are TRBV7-6 and TRBJ1-5, with 10 bases aligning to TRBD1. V lost 5 bases and J lost 2; bases outside the gene matches: 9. CDR1 is SGHVS, CDR2 FNYEAQ, per germline. CDR3 length equals 17 residues. DNA of the CDR3: TGTGCCAGCAGCCTCGGACAGGGGGATCTTGGCAATCAGCCCCAGCATTTT. Residues: CASSLGQGDLGNQPQHF.